The next 30 T cell receptor beta chains were all read from a single sample in a study of neurological immune-mediated disorders. Time point given: longitudinal time-point 2. TCRdb used MiXCR to reprocess the 5' RACE reads, holding one entry per CDR3 protein. Among roughly 60,000 distinct CDR3 sequences listed, around 10% were seen once. The sequenced material came from PBMCs. These receptors were obtained from a man between 25 and 39 years old in good health.

This clonotype has at least ten counts. The chain couples TRBV18 to TRBJ1-4; D remains unclear. This CDR3 is 15 amino acids long. V was trimmed by 4 bases and J by 5 bases, leaving 14 bases between them. Germline V lookup: CDR1 KGHSH, CDR2 LQKENI. In DNA, the CDR3 is TGTGCCAGCTCACAGGCCGCCGGGGTAAATGAAAAACTGTTTTTT. Protein product: CASSQAAGVNEKLFF.

This clonotype was detected many times. The V and J genes are TRBV2 and TRBJ2-5; no clear D gene. CDR3 length: 12 residues. Germline CDR1 is SNHLY and CDR2 is FYNNEI. Trimming stripped 2 bases from V and 5 bases from J, with 6 bases between. The CDR3 DNA is TGTGCCAGCAGTGAAAGTTTTGAGACCCAGTACTTC. It yields the protein CASSESFETQYF.

The genes are TRBV15 and TRBJ2-7, with TRBD2 matching over 7 bases. The V segment lost 4 bases and the J segment 1 base; nucleotides outside the gene matches: 4. The CDR3 runs to 14 residues. Germline V gene sequence: CDR1 LNHNV, CDR2 YYDKDF (reference sequence). Here the CDR3 reads CATSTSGGSYEQYF. CDR3 nucleotide sequence: TGTGCCACCAGCACTAGCGGTGGGTCCTACGAGCAGTACTTC. The variable domain in full, with the rest retrieved from reference TRBV15 and TRBJ2-7, is DAMVIQNPRYQVTQFGKPVTLSCSQTLNHNVMYWYQQKSSQAPKLLFHYYDKDFNNEADTPDNFQSRRPNTSFCFLDIRSPGLGDTAMYLCATSTSGGSYEQYFGPGTRLTVT.

This clonotype was counted at least ten times. The V gene is TRBV7-3, the J gene TRBJ2-5; D may correspond to TRBD1 or TRBD2 (5 bases each). V lost 5 bases, J lost 1 base, and 14 bases lay in between. The germline V gene has CDR1 SGHTA and CDR2 FQGTGA. This CDR3 has 15 residues. As DNA, the CDR3 is TGTGCCAGCAGCGTCGGGGCTGGGATCCAAGAGACCCAGTACTTC. Amino acid sequence: CASSVGAGIQETQYF. The complete variable domain, with remaining parts taken from reference TRBV7-3 and TRBJ2-5, reads GAGVSQTPSNKVTEKGKYVELRCDPISGHTALYWYRQSLGQGPEFLIYFQGTGAADDSGLPNDRFFAVRPEGSVSTLKIQRTERGDSAVYLCASSVGAGIQETQYFGPGTRLLVL.

This clonotype was detected many times. The V call is TRBV5-5, the J call TRBJ1-5; no firm D call. Trimming removed 0 bases at V and 6 bases at J, with 7 bases between. The CDR3 covers 13 residues. Germline values: CDR1 SGHKS, CDR2 YYEKEE (reference sequence). The CDR3 protein is CASSLEWGQPQHF. The DNA for the CDR3 is TGTGCCAGCAGCTTGGAATGGGGTCAGCCCCAGCATTTT.

This clonotype occurred a few times. A much larger clone differs by one base, so this may be a read error. This sequence joins TRBV20-1 and TRBJ2-7; D remains unclear. The CDR3 consists of 12 residues. Trimming left V 1 base short and J 6 bases short, with 10 bases between. Germline CDR1 and CDR2: DFQATT and SNEGSKA (reference sequence). The CDR3 bases are TGCAGTGCTAGAGCACTGGGCGGCGAGCAGTACTTC. Translation: CSARALGGEQYF.

This clonotype was found many times. The V gene is TRBV20-1, the J gene TRBJ2-1; TRBD2 aligns across 9 bases. V lost 3 bases and J lost 6; bases outside the gene matches: 6. CDR3 length: 14 residues. CDR1 is DFQATT and CDR2 is SNEGSKA in the germline V gene (reference sequence). The CDR3 DNA reads TGCAGTGCTAGGGGGGGACTAGCTTCCAATGAGCAGTTCTTC. Its translation is CSARGGLASNEQFF.

This clonotype was counted a few times. The V and J genes are TRBV4-1 and TRBJ2-1; D gene unclear. This CDR3 region has 15 residues. Trimming took 4 bases from V and 9 from J, leaving 19 bases between them. Germline V lookup: CDR1 MGHRA, CDR2 YSYEKL. CDR3 nucleotides: TGCGCCAGCAGCCGAGTCCTCGGGCCCCCGGGTGAGCAGTTCTTC. Translating gives CASSRVLGPPGEQFF.

This clonotype was observed many times. V gene TRBV10-3 combines with J gene TRBJ2-5; weak D call: TRBD1 (5 bases). Trimming left V 4 bases short and J 4 bases short, with 13 bases between. The CDR3 contains 14 residues. Germline CDR1 reads ENHRY; CDR2 reads SYGVKD. CDR3 in DNA: TGTGCCATCAGTGGTCAAGGGGCAGGAGAGACCCAGTACTTC. Protein sequence: CAISGQGAGETQYF.

As concerns this clonotype: This may stem from a read error, because a much larger clone lies one nucleotide away. This sequence joins TRBV7-2 and TRBJ2-7; D could derive from TRBD1 or TRBD2 (5 bases each). The CDR3 loop spans 13 amino acids. Per germline, CDR1 SGHTA and CDR2 FQGNSA. The CDR3 DNA is TGTGCCAACAGCTTATTGAGGGGTAGCGAGCAGTACTTC. Protein: CANSLLRGSEQYF.

This clonotype was observed many times. This rearrangement joins TRBV28 to TRBJ2-7; D gene uncertain. V lost 3 bases to trimming and J lost 3 bases, with 6 bases between them. CDR3 length: 12 amino acids. Germline V gene lookup returns CDR1 MDHEN and CDR2 SYDVKM. The CDR3, as DNA: TGTGCCAGCAGTTTTGGGGACTACGAGCAGTACTTC. Its translation: CASSFGDYEQYF.

This clonotype was counted at least ten times. The chain uses TRBV6-6 and TRBJ2-7; 10 bases align to TRBD1. This CDR3 region has 13 residues. J lost 6 bases, V lost 11 bases, and 10 bases had no gene match. Germline CDR1 is MNHNY and CDR2 is SVGAGI (reference sequence). The CDR3 DNA is TGTGCCGGGGAGACAGGGGGCAGGCGCGAGCAGTACTTC. Amino acids: CAGETGGRREQYF.

There are many counts of this clonotype. The chain joins TRBV5-1 to TRBJ2-3; maybe TRBD2 (6 bases). The CDR3 runs to 14 residues. Trimming cost V 3 bases and J 4 bases, with 12 bases left between them. Germline lookup yields CDR1 SGHRS and CDR2 YFSETQ. The CDR3 reads CASSSGDSADTQYF. Here the CDR3 DNA reads TGCGCCAGCAGCTCGGGGGACTCGGCAGATACGCAGTATTTT. Variable domain in full (rest from reference TRBV5-1 and TRBJ2-3): KAGVTQTPRYLIKTRGQQVTLSCSPISGHRSVSWYQQTPGQGLQFLFEYFSETQRNKGNFPGRFSGRQFSNSRSEMNVSTLELGDSALYLCASSSGDSADTQYFGPGTRLTVL.

There are many counts of this clonotype. The genes are TRBV7-9 and TRBJ2-2; 7 bases fit TRBD1. The CDR3 sequence is 15 residues long. V was pared by 0 bases and J by 7 bases, with 5 bases of the junction left unmatched. Germline assignment: CDR1 SEHNR and CDR2 FQNEAQ (reference sequence). This chain's CDR3 is CASSLAGQVVGELFF. In DNA form, the CDR3 reads TGTGCCAGCAGCTTAGCAGGACAGGTGGTCGGGGAGCTGTTTTTT.

This clonotype was detected many times. The rearrangement links TRBV7-6 to TRBJ2-3, with D possibly being TRBD2 (5 bases). V lost 5 bases and J 4 bases, leaving 16 bases between the germline ends. The CDR3 runs 15 residues. Germline lookup yields CDR1 SGHVS and CDR2 FNYEAQ. CDR3 nucleotide sequence: TGTGCCAGCAGCCAGAACGGGATCCGCGCAGATACGCAGTATTTT. This sequence encodes CASSQNGIRADTQYF. The entire variable domain, with the rest obtained from reference TRBV7-6 and TRBJ2-3, is as follows: GAGVSQSPRYKVTKRGQDVALRCDPISGHVSLYWYRQALGQGPEFLTYFNYEAQQDKSGLPNDRFSAERPEGSISTLTIQRTEQRDSAMYRCASSQNGIRADTQYFGPGTRLTVL.

This clonotype was counted ten times or more. The rearrangement joins TRBV7-9 to TRBJ1-2; no clear D. V shed 3 bases and J shed 8 bases, with 10 bases lying between them. The CDR3 totals 12 residues. The germline V gene has CDR1 SEHNR and CDR2 FQNEAQ (reference sequence). In DNA form, the CDR3 reads TGTGCCAGCAGCTTCATCCAAGACGGCTACACCTTC. It codes for CASSFIQDGYTF.

This clonotype was observed at least ten times. The chain links TRBV7-9 to TRBJ2-7, with TRBD2 matching over 10 bases. V lost 5 bases, J lost 2 bases, and 9 bases stayed unmatched. The CDR3 length is 16 residues. Per the germline V gene, CDR1 is SEHNR and CDR2 is FQNEAQ (reference sequence). Here the CDR3 reads CASSVASGRGAYEQYF. The CDR3 nucleotides read TGTGCCAGCAGCGTGGCTAGCGGGAGAGGGGCCTACGAGCAGTACTTC.

With respect to this clonotype: It may be a read error: a sequence one base away is much more abundant. This chain joins TRBV20-1 and TRBJ1-5, with a possible D match to TRBD1 (6 bases). The CDR3 length is 15 residues. The germline gives CDR1 DFQATT, CDR2 SNEGSKA (reference sequence). Trimming pared 8 bases from V and 3 bases from J, leaving 20 bases between. Written as DNA, the CDR3 is TGCAGTACCCGGGGGGGACACGCTATCAATCAGCCCCAGCATTTT. Protein product: CSTRGGHAINQPQHF.

This clonotype was recorded at least ten times. This rearrangement joins TRBV24-1 to TRBJ2-7; D not certain. Per the germline V gene, CDR1 is KGHDR and CDR2 is SFDVKD. The CDR3 covers 13 residues. Trimming left V 4 bases short and J 5 bases short, with 11 bases between. DNA for the CDR3: TGTGCCACCAGTGAATACGGACGGAACGAGCAGTACTTC. This encodes CATSEYGRNEQYF.

This clonotype was seen many times. The chain is built from TRBV24-1 and TRBJ2-3; D may correspond to TRBD1 or TRBD2 (5 bases each). The V end was cut by 0 bases, the J end by 4 bases, with 7 bases between. The CDR3 contains 14 residues. Germline values: CDR1 KGHDR, CDR2 SFDVKD. CDR3: CATSDLLGADTQYF. The DNA for the CDR3 is TGTGCCACCAGTGATTTGCTGGGGGCAGATACGCAGTATTTT.

This clonotype was seen repeatedly, ten times or more. V gene TRBV12-5 combines with J gene TRBJ1-5, with unresolved D. Germline CDR1 and CDR2: LGHNT and FRNRAP. The CDR3 is made up of 13 amino acids. Trimming left V 8 bases short and J 0 bases short, with 8 bases between. The CDR3 nucleotides are TGTGCTAGTCGTTCCTATAGCAATCAGCCCCAGCATTTT. Translation: CASRSYSNQPQHF.

This clonotype was observed at least ten times. V is TRBV2 and J is TRBJ2-7, with D unclear. The CDR3 extends over 16 amino acids. Germline lookup yields CDR1 SNHLY and CDR2 FYNNEI. Trimming pared 5 bases from V and 6 bases from J, leaving 23 bases between. The CDR3 bases are TGTGCCAGCAGTCCGGCGGTCTTGTTTACAACACGCGAGCAGTACTTC. Translated, it gives CASSPAVLFTTREQYF.

This clonotype showed up many times. The chain joins TRBV9 to TRBJ1-5, with D unclear. The CDR3 totals 17 residues. Trimming cost V 5 bases and J 0 bases, with 18 bases left between them. CDR1 is SGDLS, CDR2 YYNGEE, per germline. The CDR3 loop is CASRLSTTLDSNQPQHF. Written as DNA, the CDR3 is TGTGCCAGCAGGTTAAGCACCACACTTGATAGCAATCAGCCCCAGCATTTT.

In this sample, this clonotype turned up many times. CDR3 coding DNA: TGTGCCAGCAGTACCCCAGGGGGGAGAAGGTACGAGCAGTACTTC. This codes for CASSTPGGRRYEQYF. The J gene is TRBJ2-7, the V gene TRBV28; weak D call: TRBD1 (7 bases). The CDR3 loop spans 15 amino acids. CDR1 and CDR2 from the germline V gene are MDHEN and SYDVKM. V was cut by 5 bases and J by 4 bases, with 18 bases left in between.

In its sample, this clonotype was seen many times. This rearrangement joins TRBV4-1 to TRBJ1-2; the D is unclear. The CDR3 covers 14 residues. Germline CDR1 is MGHRA and CDR2 is YSYEKL. The V gene lost 3 bases and the J gene lost 0 bases, with 8 bases spanning the gap. The CDR3 sequence: CASSQDTANYGYTF. CDR3 coding DNA: TGCGCCAGCAGCCAGGATACAGCTAACTATGGCTACACCTTC.

This clonotype showed up many times. The gene calls are TRBV2 and TRBJ2-6, with D possibly being TRBD1 or TRBD2 (5 bases each). This CDR3 is built from 16 residues. Germline values: CDR1 SNHLY, CDR2 FYNNEI. Trimming left V 7 bases short and J 0 bases short, with 13 bases between. The CDR3 DNA reads as TGTGCCAGCAAACAGGAGGCGCTCTCTGGGGCCAACGTCCTGACTTTC. As protein: CASKQEALSGANVLTF. Full variable domain (remainder filled in from reference TRBV2 and TRBJ2-6): EPEVTQTPSHQVTQMGQEVILRCVPISNHLYFYWYRQILGQKVEFLVSFYNNEISEKSEIFDDQFSVERPDGSNFTLKIRSTKLEDSAMYFCASKQEALSGANVLTFGAGSRLTVL.

This clonotype has just a few counts. At one of its ends the junction is not consistent with the germline gene, which may arise from a read error. The gene calls are TRBV12-3 or TRBV12-4 and TRBJ1-2, with a weak D call TRBD1 (5 bases). CDR3 length: 12 amino acids. DNA of the CDR3: TGTGCCAGCAGCTTAGCCGGGGCGGGCTACACCTTC. Its protein product is CASSLAGAGYTF.

This clonotype was seen many times. V gene TRBV5-1 combines with J gene TRBJ2-7, with D maybe TRBD2 (7 bases). Germline CDR1 is SGHRS and CDR2 is YFSETQ. The CDR3 length is 16 residues. Trimming shortened V by 4 bases and J by 0 bases, and 17 bases separated the two germline ends. The CDR3 spells CASSGDGGANSYEQYF. The DNA of the CDR3 is TGCGCCAGCAGCGGTGATGGGGGGGCGAACTCCTACGAGCAGTACTTC.

Ten or more counts support this clonotype. This sequence joins TRBV20-1 and TRBJ2-5; possibly TRBD1 for D (6 bases). Per the germline V gene, CDR1 is DFQATT and CDR2 is SNEGSKA (reference sequence). The CDR3 runs 13 residues. The germline V and J ends were trimmed by 3 bases and 5 bases, with 13 bases remaining between them. This CDR3 reads CSASSRGDETQYF. The CDR3, as DNA: TGCAGTGCTAGTTCCAGGGGAGATGAGACCCAGTACTTC.

As regards this clonotype: With a much larger clone just one base away, this may be a read error. V usage is TRBV20-1 and J usage is TRBJ2-1, with D unresolved. The CDR3 loop spans 14 amino acids. In germline, CDR1 is DFQATT, CDR2 SNEGSKA (reference sequence). Trimming removed 6 bases from V and 7 bases from J, with 19 bases in between. The CDR3 sequence is CSAEDQWDWNEQFF. CDR3 sequence (DNA): TGCAGTGCCGAGGACCAGTGGGATTGGAATGAGCAGTTCTTC.